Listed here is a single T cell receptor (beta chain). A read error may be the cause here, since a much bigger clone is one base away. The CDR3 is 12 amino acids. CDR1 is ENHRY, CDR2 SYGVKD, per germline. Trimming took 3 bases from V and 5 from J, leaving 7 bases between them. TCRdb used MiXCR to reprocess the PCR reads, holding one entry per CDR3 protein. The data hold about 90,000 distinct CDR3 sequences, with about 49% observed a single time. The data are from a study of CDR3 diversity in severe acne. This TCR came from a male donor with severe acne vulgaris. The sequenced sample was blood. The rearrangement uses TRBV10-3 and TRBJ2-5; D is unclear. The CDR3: CAISDLAETQYF. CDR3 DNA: TGTGCCATCAGTGATTTGGCGGAGACCCAGTACTTC.